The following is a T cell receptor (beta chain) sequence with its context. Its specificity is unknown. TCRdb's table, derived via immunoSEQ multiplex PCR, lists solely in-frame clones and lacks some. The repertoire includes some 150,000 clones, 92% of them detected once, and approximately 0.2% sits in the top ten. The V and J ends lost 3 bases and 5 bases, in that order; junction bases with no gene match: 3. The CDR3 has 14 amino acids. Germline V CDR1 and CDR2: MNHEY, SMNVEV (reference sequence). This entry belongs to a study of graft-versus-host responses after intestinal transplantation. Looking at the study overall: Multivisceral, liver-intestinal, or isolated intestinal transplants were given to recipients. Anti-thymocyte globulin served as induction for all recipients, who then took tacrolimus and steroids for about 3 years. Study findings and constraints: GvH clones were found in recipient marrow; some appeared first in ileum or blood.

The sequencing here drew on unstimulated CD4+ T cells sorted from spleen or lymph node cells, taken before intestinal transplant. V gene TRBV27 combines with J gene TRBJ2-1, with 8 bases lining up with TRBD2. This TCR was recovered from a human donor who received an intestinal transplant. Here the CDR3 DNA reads TGTGCCAGCAGTTTCTTAGCGGGGAACAATGAGCAGTTCTTC. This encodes CASSFLAGNNEQFF.